Sequencing of this T cell receptor beta chain was carried out in a study of OX40 agonist ivuxolimab in advanced cancers. Clones were read by immunoSEQ multiplex PCR, and TCRdb kept only the in-frame ones, dropping some. The table lists roughly 56,000 clones, over 65% of them singletons, with around 1.6% in the top ten. Germline values: CDR1 MNHEY, CDR2 SVGAGI. This CDR3 is 13 amino acids long. V lost 6 bases and J lost 0, with 6 bases in between. The clonotype comes from an adult with an advanced solid tumor such as melanoma, head and neck, liver or kidney cancer. The chain uses TRBV6-5 and TRBJ1-5; D uncertain. Sequences were derived from CD4+ or CD8+ T cells sorted from blood, sampled in a trial of the OX40 agonist ivuxolimab. The CDR3 is CASRAYSNQPQHF. CDR3 nucleotide sequence: TGTGCCAGCAGGGCTTATAGCAATCAGCCCCAGCATTTT.